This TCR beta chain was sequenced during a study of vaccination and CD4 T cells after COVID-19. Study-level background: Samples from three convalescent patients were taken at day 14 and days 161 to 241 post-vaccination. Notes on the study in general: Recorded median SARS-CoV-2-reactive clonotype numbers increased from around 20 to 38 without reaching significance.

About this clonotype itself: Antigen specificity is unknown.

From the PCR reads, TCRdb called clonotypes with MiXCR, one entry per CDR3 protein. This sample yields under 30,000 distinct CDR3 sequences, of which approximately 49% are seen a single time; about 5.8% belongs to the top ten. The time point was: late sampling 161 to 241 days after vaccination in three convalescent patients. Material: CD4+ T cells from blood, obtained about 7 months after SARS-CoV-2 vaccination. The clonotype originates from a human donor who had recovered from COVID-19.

The CDR3 DNA is TGTGCCAGCAGTATAGCCCACGAGCAGTACTTC. This translates into CASSIAHEQYF. The chain couples TRBV6-1 to TRBJ2-7; D gene uncertain. CDR1 and CDR2 (germline): MNHNS, SASEGT. V gave up 5 bases and J gave up 5 bases, with 7 bases separating them. The CDR3 consists of 11 residues.